This T cell receptor beta chain was sequenced during a study of T cells in Graves' hyperthyroidism and ophthalmopathy (dated by TCRdb to the late 2010s). Concerning the study at large: Peripheral blood samples were taken at initial diagnosis, before any treatment was given. To identify TCR V-J signatures that set the groups apart, the researchers used a discovery cohort of 90 to 100 patients, made up of 40 to 45 with Graves' ophthalmopathy and about 60 with stable Graves' hyperthyroidism. Prospective prediction of ophthalmopathy was tested in an independent validation cohort consisting of 18 to 20 hyperthyroidism patients and around 16 patients who later progressed to ophthalmopathy. The 80 to 100 discovery patients were randomly divided into training and test sets at a 7:3 ratio. In addition, the study compared T-cell repertoires in thyroid tissue and in blood from six Graves' hyperthyroidism patients. After blood sampling, hyperthyroidism patients were treated with methimazole at a starting dose of 30 mg daily, and ophthalmopathy patients were treated with high-dose intravenous methylprednisolone. According to the paper, TCR Vbeta CDR3 sequencing was carried out on 135 peripheral blood samples, which came from fewer than 50 ophthalmopathy, approximately 78 hyperthyroidism and roughly 17 progressor patients.

In this sample, this clonotype turned up many times. The specificity of this receptor is unknown. No per-base quality is available; no much larger clone lies one base away. Deletion took 7 bases off V and 1 base off J, with a span of 7 bases between the germline ends. Sequences DFQATT (CDR1) and SNEGSKA (CDR2) are obtained from the germline V gene (reference sequence). The CDR3, cysteine through phenylalanine, is 11 amino acids long. The DNA shown is the 33-base CDR3, in frame from base 1. The TCR beta CDR3 regions were amplified from RNA transcripts. A first-round RT-PCR of the TCR CDR3 used the HTBI primer set with the Qiagen OneStep RT-PCR kit. Libraries were constructed in a second round of multiplex PCR, after which size selection and purification were carried out. Paired-end sequencing of the libraries was performed with 100 bp reads on an Illumina HiSeq2000. The study's processing was this. SOAPnuke was used to process the raw data, throwing out any read that contained adapters or uncalled bases, had a mean Phred below 15, or lacked an exact constant-primer or identifier match. High-quality paired reads were merged using COPE v1.2.5, and each unique nucleotide sequence was defined as a clonotype. MiTCR v1.1 was used to align the clonotypes against IMGT TRBV, TRBD and TRBJ reference segments. The analysis was restricted to V-J combinations with a frequency above 0.0001, which together covered 99.2% of the repertoires. The TCS score was defined as F50 (clonal expansion) divided by E x V (chaos), with BLOSUM62-based TCRdist calculated between CDR3 peptides within each V-J. Welch's t-statistics and random forest reduced around 510 V-J features to roughly 13, which were used in a naive Bayes classifier (R e1071). The public sequencing data were trimmed at Q25 with fastp and processed into clonotypes with MiXCR by TCRdb, which kept only in-frame beta chains. Each record represents a unique CDR3 protein, reported with the most common genes and DNA among its rows. The V and J calls and clone size are TCRdb's, not the authors'. A total of approximately 600,000 distinct CDR3 sequences appear in this sample, 20% to 25% of them only once. Around a third of the sample belongs to the ten largest clones.

Results the study describes overall, beyond this receptor: No statistical method was used to fix the sample size in advance, and group allocation was not hidden from the investigators. Most expanded thyroid clonotypes (frequency above 0.001) were also detected in blood, suggesting blood repertoires may reflect thyroid immune responses. In validation, progression to ophthalmopathy was predicted by the model with 70.59% sensitivity and 72% to 80% specificity, a median of roughly 6.4 months before onset. In cross-validation, a model built on a 13 V-J signature told ophthalmopathy apart from stable hyperthyroidism with 87.88% sensitivity and around 84% specificity, and in testing the same model reached 80%/75%.

In the ophthalmopathy patients, disease was moderately to severely active, with a Clinical Activity Score of 3 or more, a NOSPECS grade of 4 or more, and a duration of less than 3 months. Exclusion was applied to patients with uncontrolled infections, other autoimmune diseases, pregnancy or lactation. Clinical symptoms, serum thyroxine and TRAb, thyroid ultrasound, and orbital computed tomography formed the basis for the diagnoses. PBMCs were separated from over 9 ml of fresh peripheral blood using Ficoll-Paque density gradient centrifugation. Total RNA was extracted using Trizol reagent, and RNA quality was assessed on an Agilent 2100 Bioanalyzer.

The rearrangement combines TRBV20-1 with TRBJ1-1, with no D gene named confidently. The sequence derives from a man younger than 45 with Graves' ophthalmopathy. The specimen was blood. CDR3 region: CSVAENTEAFF. In nucleotides, the sequence is TGCAGTGTCGCGGAGAACACTGAAGCTTTCTTT.